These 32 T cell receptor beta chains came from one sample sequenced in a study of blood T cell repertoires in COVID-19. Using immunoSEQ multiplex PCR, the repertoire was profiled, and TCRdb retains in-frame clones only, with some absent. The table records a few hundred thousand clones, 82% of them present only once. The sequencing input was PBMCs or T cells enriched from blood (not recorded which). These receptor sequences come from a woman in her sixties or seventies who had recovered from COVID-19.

The CDR3 DNA is TGTGCCACCAGTGATCAGGGAGGTGGCTACACCTTC. This codes for CATSDQGGGYTF. V gene TRBV24-1 combines with J gene TRBJ1-2; possibly TRBD1 for D (5 bases). CDR1 is KGHDR and CDR2 is SFDVKD in the germline V gene. The CDR3 is made up of 12 amino acids. V lost 3 bases and J 7 bases, leaving 8 bases between the germline ends.

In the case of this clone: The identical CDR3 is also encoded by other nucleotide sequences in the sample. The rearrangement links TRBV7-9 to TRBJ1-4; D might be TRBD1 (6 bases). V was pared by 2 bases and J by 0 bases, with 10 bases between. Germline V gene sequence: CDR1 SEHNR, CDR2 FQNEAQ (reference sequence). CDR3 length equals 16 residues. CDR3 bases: TGTGCCAGCAGCTTATCAGGACAGCCAACTAATGAAAAACTGTTTTTT. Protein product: CASSLSGQPTNEKLFF.

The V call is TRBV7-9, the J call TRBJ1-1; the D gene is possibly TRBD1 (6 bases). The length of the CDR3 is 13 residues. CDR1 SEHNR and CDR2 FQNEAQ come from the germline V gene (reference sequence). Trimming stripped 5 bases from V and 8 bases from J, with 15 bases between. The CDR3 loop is CASSQEGVGEAFF. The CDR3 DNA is TGTGCCAGCAGCCAAGAGGGGGTAGGAGAAGCTTTCTTT. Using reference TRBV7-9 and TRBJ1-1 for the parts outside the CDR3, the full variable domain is DTGVSQNPRHKITKRGQNVTFRCDPISEHNRLYWYRQTLGQGPEFLTYFQNEAQLEKSRLLSDRFSAERPKGSFSTLEIQRTEQGDSAMYLCASSQEGVGEAFFGQGTRLTVV.

CDR3 loop: CASSPSPKRNEKLFF. CDR3 sequence (DNA): TGTGCCAGCTCACCATCCCCGAAGAGGAATGAAAAACTGTTTTTT. The chain combines TRBV18 with TRBJ1-4; no clear D gene. Germline CDR1 KGHSH, CDR2 LQKENI. CDR3 size: 15 residues. Trimming took 2 bases from V and 5 from J, leaving 12 bases between them.

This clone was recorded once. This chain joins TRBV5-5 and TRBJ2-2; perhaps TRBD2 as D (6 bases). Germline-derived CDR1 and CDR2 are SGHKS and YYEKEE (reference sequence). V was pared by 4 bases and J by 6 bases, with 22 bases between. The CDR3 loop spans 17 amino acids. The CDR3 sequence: CASSPRPTRRSAGELFF. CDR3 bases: TGTGCCAGCAGCCCACGGCCGACTAGGAGGTCCGCCGGGGAGCTGTTTTTT.

In DNA form, the CDR3 reads TGTGCCAGCAGCCAGTTCGCTAATTACAGGGCGGCGCAGTATTTT. Translating it yields CASSQFANYRAAQYF. The chain recombines TRBV3-1 (or the pseudogene TRBV3-2) with TRBJ2-3; a weak D match, TRBD1 (6 bases). CDR3 length: 15 residues. The V gene's germline CDR1 is LGHDT and CDR2 YNNKEL (reference sequence). The V end lost 3 bases, the J end lost 10 bases, and 20 bases lay between the germline ends.

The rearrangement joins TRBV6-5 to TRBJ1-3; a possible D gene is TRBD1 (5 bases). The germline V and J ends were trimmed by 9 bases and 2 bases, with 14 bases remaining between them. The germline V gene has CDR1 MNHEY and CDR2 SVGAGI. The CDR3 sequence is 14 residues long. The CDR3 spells CASNQGVTGNTIYF. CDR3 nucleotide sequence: TGTGCCAGTAACCAGGGCGTCACTGGAAACACCATATATTTT.

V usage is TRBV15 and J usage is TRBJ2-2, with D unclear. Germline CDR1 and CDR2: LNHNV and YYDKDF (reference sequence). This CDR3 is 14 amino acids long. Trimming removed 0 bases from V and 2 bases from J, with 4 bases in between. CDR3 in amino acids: CATSRDVNTGELFF. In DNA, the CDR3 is TGTGCCACCAGCAGAGATGTAAACACCGGGGAGCTGTTTTTT.

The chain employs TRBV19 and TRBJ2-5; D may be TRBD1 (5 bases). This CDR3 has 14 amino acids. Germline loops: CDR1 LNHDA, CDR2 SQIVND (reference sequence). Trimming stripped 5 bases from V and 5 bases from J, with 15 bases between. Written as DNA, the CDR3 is TGTGCCAGTAGTTGGGCAGGGTCAGGCGAGACCCAGTACTTC. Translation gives CASSWAGSGETQYF.

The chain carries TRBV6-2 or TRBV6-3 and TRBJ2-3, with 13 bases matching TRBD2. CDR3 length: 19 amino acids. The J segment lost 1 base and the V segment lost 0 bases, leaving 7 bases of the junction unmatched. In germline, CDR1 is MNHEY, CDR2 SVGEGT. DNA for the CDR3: TGTGCCAGCAGTTACTCGACTAGCGGGGGGCCCTTCCGCACAGATACGCAGTATTTT. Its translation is CASSYSTSGGPFRTDTQYF.

The CDR3 DNA reads TGTGCCAGCAGTGAAAGCCGACAGGTCACTCTGAACACTGAAGCTTTCTTT. It encodes CASSESRQVTLNTEAFF. The chain has TRBV25-1 and TRBJ1-1, with a tentative D call TRBD1 (6 bases). The germline V gene has CDR1 MGHDK and CDR2 SYGVNS. Trimming left V 2 bases short and J 0 bases short, with 16 bases between. The CDR3 totals 17 residues.

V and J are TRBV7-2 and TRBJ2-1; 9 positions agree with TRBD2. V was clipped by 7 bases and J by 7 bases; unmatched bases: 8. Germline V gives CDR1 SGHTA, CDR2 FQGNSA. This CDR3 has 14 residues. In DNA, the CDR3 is TGTGCCAGCACCCCGAGCGGGGGGCTAAATGAGCAGTTCTTC. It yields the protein CASTPSGGLNEQFF.

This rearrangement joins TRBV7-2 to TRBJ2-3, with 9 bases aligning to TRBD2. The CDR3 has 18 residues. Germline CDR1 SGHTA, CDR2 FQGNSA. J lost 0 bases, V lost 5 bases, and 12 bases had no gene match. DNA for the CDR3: TGTGCCAGCAGCGGGCAGACTAGCGGTGCCCTTAGCACAGATACGCAGTATTTT. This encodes CASSGQTSGALSTDTQYF.

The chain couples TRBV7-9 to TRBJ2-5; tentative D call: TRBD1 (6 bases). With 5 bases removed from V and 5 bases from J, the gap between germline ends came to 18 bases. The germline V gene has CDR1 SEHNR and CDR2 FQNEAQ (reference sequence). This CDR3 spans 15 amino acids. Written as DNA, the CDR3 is TGTGCCAGCAGCCCCTCCACAGGGTCGGGGGAGACCCAGTACTTC. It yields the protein CASSPSTGSGETQYF. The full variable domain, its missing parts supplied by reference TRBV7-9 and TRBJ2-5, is DTGVSQNPRHKITKRGQNVTFRCDPISEHNRLYWYRQTLGQGPEFLTYFQNEAQLEKSRLLSDRFSAERPKGSFSTLEIQRTEQGDSAMYLCASSPSTGSGETQYFGPGTRLLVL.

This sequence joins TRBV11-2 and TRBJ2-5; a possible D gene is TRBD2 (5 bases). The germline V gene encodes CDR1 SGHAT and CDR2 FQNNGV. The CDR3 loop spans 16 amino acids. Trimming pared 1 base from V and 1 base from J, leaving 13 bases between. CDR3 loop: CASSLGASTRQETQYF. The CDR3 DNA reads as TGTGCCAGCAGCTTAGGGGCTAGCACCCGCCAAGAGACCCAGTACTTC.

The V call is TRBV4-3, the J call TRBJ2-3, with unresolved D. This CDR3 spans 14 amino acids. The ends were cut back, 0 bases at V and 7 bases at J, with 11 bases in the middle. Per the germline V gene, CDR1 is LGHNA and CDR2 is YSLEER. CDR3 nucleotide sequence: TGCGCCAGCAGCCAAGATGGCGGAACAAATACGCAGTATTTT. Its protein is CASSQDGGTNTQYF.

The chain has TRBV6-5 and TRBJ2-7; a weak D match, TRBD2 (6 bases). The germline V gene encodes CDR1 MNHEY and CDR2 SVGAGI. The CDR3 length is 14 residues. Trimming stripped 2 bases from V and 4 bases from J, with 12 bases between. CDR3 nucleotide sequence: TGTGCCAGCAGTTACGGACCCGGGAGTTACGAGCAGTACTTC. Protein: CASSYGPGSYEQYF.

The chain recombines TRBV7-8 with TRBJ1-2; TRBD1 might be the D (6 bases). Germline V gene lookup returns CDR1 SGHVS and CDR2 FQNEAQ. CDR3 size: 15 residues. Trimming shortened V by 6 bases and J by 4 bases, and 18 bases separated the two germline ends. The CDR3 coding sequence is TGTGCCAGCAGGGAGTTGGCAGGGGAAGGCTATGGCTACACCTTC. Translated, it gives CASRELAGEGYGYTF.

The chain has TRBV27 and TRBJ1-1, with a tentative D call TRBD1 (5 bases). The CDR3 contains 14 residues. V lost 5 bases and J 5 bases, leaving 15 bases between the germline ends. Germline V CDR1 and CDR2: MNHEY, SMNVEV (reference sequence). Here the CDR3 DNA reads TGTGCCAGCAGTGTGGGACGTCGGGGGACTGAAGCTTTCTTT. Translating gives CASSVGRRGTEAFF.

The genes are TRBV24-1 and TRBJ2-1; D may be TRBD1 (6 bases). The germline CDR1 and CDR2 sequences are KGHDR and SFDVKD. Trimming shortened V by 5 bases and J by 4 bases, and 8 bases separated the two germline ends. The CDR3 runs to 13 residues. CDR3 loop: CATSVRGYNEQFF. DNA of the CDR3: TGTGCCACCAGTGTGAGGGGGTACAATGAGCAGTTCTTC.

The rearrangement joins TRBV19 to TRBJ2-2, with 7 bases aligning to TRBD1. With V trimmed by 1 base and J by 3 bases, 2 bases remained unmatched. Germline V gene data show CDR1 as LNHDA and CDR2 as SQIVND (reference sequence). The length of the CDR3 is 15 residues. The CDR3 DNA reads TGTGCCAGTAGTATAGGGGGACAGTACACCGGGGAGCTGTTTTTT. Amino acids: CASSIGGQYTGELFF.

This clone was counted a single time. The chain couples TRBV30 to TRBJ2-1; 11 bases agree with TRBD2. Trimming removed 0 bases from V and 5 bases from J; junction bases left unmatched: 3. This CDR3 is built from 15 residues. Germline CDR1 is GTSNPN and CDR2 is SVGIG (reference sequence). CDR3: CAWSVGTSGNNEQFF. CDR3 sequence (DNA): TGTGCCTGGAGTGTTGGGACTAGCGGAAACAATGAGCAGTTCTTC.

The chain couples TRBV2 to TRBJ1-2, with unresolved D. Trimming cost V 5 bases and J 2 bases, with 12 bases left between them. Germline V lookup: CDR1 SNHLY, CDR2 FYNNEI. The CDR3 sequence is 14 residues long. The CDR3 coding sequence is TGTGCCAGCAGTAATACCGAGGGAAACTATGGCTACACCTTC. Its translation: CASSNTEGNYGYTF. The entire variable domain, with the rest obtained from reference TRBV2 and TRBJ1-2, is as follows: EPEVTQTPSHQVTQMGQEVILRCVPISNHLYFYWYRQILGQKVEFLVSFYNNEISEKSEIFDDQFSVERPDGSNFTLKIRSTKLEDSAMYFCASSNTEGNYGYTFGSGTRLTVV.

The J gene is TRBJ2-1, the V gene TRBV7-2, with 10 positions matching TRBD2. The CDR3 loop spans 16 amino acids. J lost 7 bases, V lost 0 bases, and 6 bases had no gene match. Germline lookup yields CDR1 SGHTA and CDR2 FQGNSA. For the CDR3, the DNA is TGTGCCAGCAGCTTAGCTCCAGCGGGGGGGTTGAATGAGCAGTTCTTC. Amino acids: CASSLAPAGGLNEQFF.

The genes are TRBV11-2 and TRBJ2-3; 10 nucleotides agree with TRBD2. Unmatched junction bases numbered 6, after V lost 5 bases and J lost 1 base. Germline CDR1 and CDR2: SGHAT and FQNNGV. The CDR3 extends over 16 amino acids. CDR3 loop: CASSTSSGGGTDTQYF. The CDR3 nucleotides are TGTGCCAGCAGCACATCAAGCGGGGGGGGCACAGATACGCAGTATTTT.

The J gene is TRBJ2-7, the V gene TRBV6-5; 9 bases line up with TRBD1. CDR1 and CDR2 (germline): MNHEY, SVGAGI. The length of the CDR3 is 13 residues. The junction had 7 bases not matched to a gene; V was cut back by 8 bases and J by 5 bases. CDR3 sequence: CASLRTGADEQYF. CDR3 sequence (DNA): TGTGCCAGCCTAAGGACAGGGGCCGACGAGCAGTACTTC.

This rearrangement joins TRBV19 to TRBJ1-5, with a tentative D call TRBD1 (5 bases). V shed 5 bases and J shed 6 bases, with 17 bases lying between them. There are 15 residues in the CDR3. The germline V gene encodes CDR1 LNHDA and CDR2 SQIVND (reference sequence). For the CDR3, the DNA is TGTGCCAGTAGTCCCGACAGTGGTTTTGGTCAGCCCCAGCATTTT. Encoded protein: CASSPDSGFGQPQHF.

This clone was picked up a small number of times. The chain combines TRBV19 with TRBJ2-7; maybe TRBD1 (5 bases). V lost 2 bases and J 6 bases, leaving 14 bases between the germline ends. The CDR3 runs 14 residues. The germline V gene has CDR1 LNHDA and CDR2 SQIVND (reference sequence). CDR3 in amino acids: CASSIRGLSSEQYF. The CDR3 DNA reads TGTGCCAGTAGTATAAGGGGCCTATCGTCCGAGCAGTACTTC.

CDR3 sequence (DNA): TGTGCCAGCTCACGAAACAAAGATAGCAATCAGCCCCAGCATTTT. Encoded protein: CASSRNKDSNQPQHF. The rearrangement uses TRBV18 and TRBJ1-5; D remains unclear. Germline lookup yields CDR1 KGHSH and CDR2 LQKENI. The V gene lost 4 bases and the J gene lost 0 bases, with 10 bases spanning the gap. The CDR3 has 15 residues.

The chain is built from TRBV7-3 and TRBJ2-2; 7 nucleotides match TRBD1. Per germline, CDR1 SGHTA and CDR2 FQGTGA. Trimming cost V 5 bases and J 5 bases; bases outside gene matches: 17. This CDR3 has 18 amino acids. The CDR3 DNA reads TGTGCCAGCAGCCGGGTAGAGATTACAGGGGATGTTACCGGGGAGCTGTTTTTT. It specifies CASSRVEITGDVTGELFF.

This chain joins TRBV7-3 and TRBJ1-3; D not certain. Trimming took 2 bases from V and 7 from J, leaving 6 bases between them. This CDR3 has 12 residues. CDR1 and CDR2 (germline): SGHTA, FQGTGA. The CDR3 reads CASSLDSNTIYF. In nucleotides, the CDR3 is TGTGCCAGCAGCTTAGACTCGAACACCATATATTTT.

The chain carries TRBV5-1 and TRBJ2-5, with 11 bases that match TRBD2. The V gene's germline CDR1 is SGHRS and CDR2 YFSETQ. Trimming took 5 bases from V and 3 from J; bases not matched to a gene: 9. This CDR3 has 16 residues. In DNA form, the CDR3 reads TGCGCCAGCAGTTTAGGAGGACTAGCGGGTGAAGAGACCCAGTACTTC. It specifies CASSLGGLAGEETQYF.